This T cell receptor beta chain was recovered during a study of blood T cells in healthy people across ages. A minimum of 6 micrograms of total RNA was extracted per sample. V lost 4 bases, J lost 11 bases, and 16 bases stayed unmatched. The CDR3 spans 14 residues. The germline V gene encodes CDR1 SQVTM and CDR2 ANQGSEA. This clonotype was counted only a few times. This may be a read error, as it is one base from a much larger clone. Together with a sample-barcoded 5' primer, a J-beta primer mix was included in a second PCR lasting about 7 to 12 cycles. In TCRdb, the 5' RACE reads were re-called with MiXCR into one record per CDR3 protein. The sample holds under 1,000,000 distinct CDR3 sequences, about 34% seen once.

The source of this sequence is a man between 18 and 35 years old in good health. The sequenced material came from blood. J is TRBJ2-5 and V is TRBV29-1; 7 positions agree with TRBD1. The CDR3 sequence: CSVATGTSYNEQYF. The DNA of the CDR3 is TGCAGCGTTGCGACAGGGACATCCTACAATGAGCAGTACTTC.